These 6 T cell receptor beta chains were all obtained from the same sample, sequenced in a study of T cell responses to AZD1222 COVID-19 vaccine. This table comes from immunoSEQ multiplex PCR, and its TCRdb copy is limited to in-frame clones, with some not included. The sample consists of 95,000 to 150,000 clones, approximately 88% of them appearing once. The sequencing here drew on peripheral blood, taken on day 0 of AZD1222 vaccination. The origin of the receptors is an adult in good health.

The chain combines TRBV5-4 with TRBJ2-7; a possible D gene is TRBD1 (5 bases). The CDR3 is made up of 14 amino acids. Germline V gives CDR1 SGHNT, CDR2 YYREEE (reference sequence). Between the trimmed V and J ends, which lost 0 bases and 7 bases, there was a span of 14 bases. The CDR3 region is CASSLEGPLREQYF. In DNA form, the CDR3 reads TGTGCCAGCAGCTTGGAGGGGCCCCTTCGGGAGCAGTACTTC. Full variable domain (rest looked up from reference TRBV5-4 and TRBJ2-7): ETGVTQSPTHLIKTRGQQVTLRCSSQSGHNTVSWYQQALGQGPQFIFQYYREEENGRGNFPPRFSGLQFPNYSSELNVNALELDDSALYLCASSLEGPLREQYFGPGTRLTVT.

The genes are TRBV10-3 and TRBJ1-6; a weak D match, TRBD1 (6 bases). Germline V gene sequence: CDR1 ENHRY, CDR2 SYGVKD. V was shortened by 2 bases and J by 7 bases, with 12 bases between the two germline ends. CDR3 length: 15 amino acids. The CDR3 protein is CAISELQGVNSPLHF. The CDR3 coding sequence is TGTGCCATCAGTGAGCTACAGGGAGTGAATTCACCCCTCCACTTT.

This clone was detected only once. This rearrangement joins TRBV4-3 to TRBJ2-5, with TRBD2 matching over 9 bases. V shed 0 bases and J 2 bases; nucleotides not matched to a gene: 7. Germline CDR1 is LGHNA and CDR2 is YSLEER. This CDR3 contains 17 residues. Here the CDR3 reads CASSQDWASGEQETQYF. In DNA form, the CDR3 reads TGCGCCAGCAGCCAAGATTGGGCTAGCGGGGAGCAAGAGACCCAGTACTTC.

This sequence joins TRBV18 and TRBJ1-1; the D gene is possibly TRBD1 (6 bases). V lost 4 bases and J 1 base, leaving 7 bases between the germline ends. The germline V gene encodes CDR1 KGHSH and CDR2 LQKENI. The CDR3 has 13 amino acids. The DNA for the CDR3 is TGTGCCAGCTCACAGGGACAGAACACTGAAGCTTTCTTT. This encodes CASSQGQNTEAFF.

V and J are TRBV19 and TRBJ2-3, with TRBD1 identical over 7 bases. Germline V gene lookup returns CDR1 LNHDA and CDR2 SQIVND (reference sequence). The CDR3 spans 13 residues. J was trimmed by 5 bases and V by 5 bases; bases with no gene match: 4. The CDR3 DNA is TGTGCCAGTAGTGACAGGGTGGGAGATACGCAGTATTTT. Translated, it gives CASSDRVGDTQYF.

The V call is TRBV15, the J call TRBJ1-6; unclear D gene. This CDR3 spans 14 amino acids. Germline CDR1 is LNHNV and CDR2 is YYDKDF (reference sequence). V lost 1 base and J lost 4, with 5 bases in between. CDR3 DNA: TGTGCCACCAGCAGAGTCCAGTATAATTCACCCCTCCACTTT. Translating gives CATSRVQYNSPLHF.